These T cell receptor beta chains were read from a single sample in a study of T cell responses to AZD1222 COVID-19 vaccine. The protocol was immunoSEQ multiplex PCR, while the TCRdb copy is restricted to in-frame clones and leaves out a portion. There are approximately 80,000 clones in the sample; 75% to 95% occur only once, and approximately 30% lies in the top ten. The source material was peripheral blood, sampled 28 days after the second AZD1222 dose. The source is an adult who received the AZD1222 COVID-19 vaccine. Both conserved end residues are part of each CDR3. Each record gives: J gene, D gene, V gene, clone size, CDR3 protein, CDR3 DNA. A D gene is named only where the DNA matches it firmly. Rows give clone size only sometimes, using once, few, many, or a class for an expanded clone.

j_gene: TRBJ2-7; d_gene: -; v_gene: TRBV7-2; abundance: few; CDR3aa: CASSSQNSGGTYSSYEQYF; CDR3nt: TGTGCCAGCAGCTCGCAAAACTCTGGGGGGACATACAGCTCCTACGAGCAGTACTTC
j_gene: TRBJ2-5; d_gene: TRBD2; v_gene: TRBV14; abundance: -; CDR3aa: CASSQAGASGSLAQYF; CDR3nt: TGTGCCAGCAGCCAGGCTGGGGCTAGCGGGTCGTTGGCCCAGTACTTC
j_gene: TRBJ1-2; d_gene: -; v_gene: TRBV9; abundance: once; CDR3aa: CASSVGAEAYRYTF; CDR3nt: TGTGCCAGCAGCGTAGGCGCGGAGGCCTATCGCTACACCTTC
j_gene: TRBJ1-6; d_gene: -; v_gene: TRBV7-2; abundance: -; CDR3aa: CASSLDGLNSPLHF; CDR3nt: TGTGCCAGCAGCTTAGATGGCCTTAATTCACCCCTCCACTTT
j_gene: TRBJ2-1; d_gene: -; v_gene: TRBV4-2; abundance: -; CDR3aa: CASSQEGGRDNEQFF; CDR3nt: TGTGCCAGCAGCCAAGAAGGGGGGAGAGATAATGAGCAGTTCTTC
j_gene: TRBJ2-7; d_gene: TRBD2; v_gene: TRBV20-1; abundance: -; CDR3aa: CSASNSGSGYEQYF; CDR3nt: TGCAGTGCTAGTAATAGCGGGAGTGGTTACGAGCAGTACTTC
j_gene: TRBJ2-3; d_gene: -; v_gene: TRBV4-3; abundance: -; CDR3aa: CASSQGEGDTDTQYF; CDR3nt: TGCGCCAGCAGCCAAGGGGAAGGGGACACAGATACGCAGTATTTT
j_gene: TRBJ2-3; d_gene: TRBD1; v_gene: TRBV7-2; abundance: -; CDR3aa: CASSLVSQGLPDTQYF; CDR3nt: TGTGCCAGCAGCTTAGTGTCACAGGGGCTCCCAGATACGCAGTATTTT
j_gene: TRBJ2-5; d_gene: -; v_gene: TRBV5-1; abundance: -; CDR3aa: CASSLGEIWETQYF; CDR3nt: TGCGCCAGCAGCTTGGGGGAGATTTGGGAGACCCAGTACTTC
j_gene: TRBJ2-4; d_gene: TRBD2; v_gene: TRBV7-2; abundance: -; CDR3aa: CASSPAGTSGKNIQYF; CDR3nt: TGTGCCAGCAGCCCCGCCGGGACTAGCGGTAAAAACATTCAGTACTTC
j_gene: TRBJ2-2; d_gene: -; v_gene: TRBV7-2; abundance: -; CDR3aa: CASSDGYGWEGGELFF; CDR3nt: TGTGCCAGCAGCGACGGATATGGGTGGGAAGGCGGGGAGCTGTTTTTT
j_gene: TRBJ2-2; d_gene: -; v_gene: TRBV24-1; abundance: -; CDR3aa: CATSDSRTGSSGSDVGELFF; CDR3nt: TGTGCCACCAGTGATTCGCGGACAGGGTCCAGCGGGAGTGACGTCGGGGAGCTGTTTTTT
j_gene: TRBJ1-5; d_gene: -; v_gene: TRBV6-5; abundance: -; CDR3aa: CASSYSNGGEPQHF; CDR3nt: TGTGCCAGCAGTTACTCGAACGGGGGGGAGCCCCAGCATTTT
j_gene: TRBJ1-1; d_gene: -; v_gene: TRBV30; abundance: -; CDR3aa: CAWTRGPEAFF; CDR3nt: TGTGCCTGGACTCGAGGCCCCGAAGCTTTCTTT
j_gene: TRBJ2-6; d_gene: -; v_gene: TRBV28; abundance: -; CDR3aa: CAIDSRSGANVLTF; CDR3nt: TGTGCCATCGACAGTCGCTCTGGGGCCAACGTCCTGACTTTC
j_gene: TRBJ1-5; d_gene: -; v_gene: TRBV5-1; abundance: -; CDR3aa: CASSLLGQPQHF; CDR3nt: TGCGCCAGCAGCTTGCTTGGTCAGCCCCAGCATTTT
j_gene: TRBJ2-7; d_gene: TRBD2; v_gene: TRBV9; abundance: -; CDR3aa: CASSVWPSGINEQYF; CDR3nt: TGTGCCAGCAGCGTATGGCCTAGCGGAATAAACGAGCAGTACTTC
j_gene: TRBJ2-1; d_gene: -; v_gene: TRBV28; abundance: once; CDR3aa: CASRHNEQFF; CDR3nt: TGTGCCAGCCGACACAATGAGCAGTTCTTC
j_gene: TRBJ2-1; d_gene: TRBD1; v_gene: TRBV27; abundance: once; CDR3aa: CASSHRDREVQYEQFF; CDR3nt: TGTGCCAGCAGTCACCGGGACAGGGAAGTCCAATATGAGCAGTTCTTC
j_gene: TRBJ2-4; d_gene: -; v_gene: TRBV7-9; abundance: -; CDR3aa: CASSTASLAKNIQYF; CDR3nt: TGTGCCAGCAGCACAGCCTCTCTAGCCAAAAACATTCAGTACTTC
j_gene: TRBJ2-3; d_gene: TRBD1; v_gene: TRBV10-3; abundance: -; CDR3aa: CAISLGQTSTDTQYF; CDR3nt: TGTGCCATCAGTCTGGGACAGACTAGCACAGATACGCAGTATTTT
j_gene: TRBJ1-1; d_gene: -; v_gene: TRBV4-1; abundance: -; CDR3aa: CASSQPMLGAFF; CDR3nt: TGCGCCAGCAGCCAACCTATGTTGGGTGCTTTCTTT
j_gene: TRBJ2-5; d_gene: TRBD1; v_gene: TRBV7-7; abundance: -; CDR3aa: CASSRDRIQETQYF; CDR3nt: TGTGCCAGCAGCCGGGACAGAATACAAGAGACCCAGTACTTC
j_gene: TRBJ2-1; d_gene: -; v_gene: TRBV11-2; abundance: -; CDR3aa: CASSLVVGSYNEQFF; CDR3nt: TGTGCCAGCAGCTTAGTCGTGGGCTCCTACAATGAGCAGTTCTTC
j_gene: TRBJ2-3; d_gene: -; v_gene: TRBV7-3; abundance: -; CDR3aa: CASSPNGGGGNTQYF; CDR3nt: TGTGCCAGCAGCCCTAATGGGGGGGGCGGTAATACGCAGTATTTT
j_gene: TRBJ2-5; d_gene: TRBD1; v_gene: TRBV6-5; abundance: -; CDR3aa: CASRSDRGIIETQYF; CDR3nt: TGTGCCAGCAGATCGGACAGGGGCATTATAGAGACCCAGTACTTC
j_gene: TRBJ2-5; d_gene: TRBD2; v_gene: TRBV5-4; abundance: few; CDR3aa: CASSRTSGQETQYF; CDR3nt: TGTGCCAGCAGCCGGACTAGCGGACAAGAGACCCAGTACTTC
j_gene: TRBJ2-5; d_gene: -; v_gene: TRBV28; abundance: -; CDR3aa: CASSGRGLFGETQYF; CDR3nt: TGTGCCAGCAGCGGCAGGGGTCTTTTCGGGGAGACCCAGTACTTC
j_gene: TRBJ2-2; d_gene: -; v_gene: TRBV15; abundance: -; CDR3aa: CATSRDKHGGELFF; CDR3nt: TGTGCCACCAGCAGAGATAAACACGGAGGGGAGCTGTTTTTT
j_gene: TRBJ1-4; d_gene: -; v_gene: TRBV28; abundance: -; CDR3aa: CASRGPRPNEKLFF; CDR3nt: TGTGCCAGCAGGGGACCGCGGCCTAATGAAAAACTGTTTTTT
j_gene: TRBJ1-2; d_gene: -; v_gene: TRBV28; abundance: -; CDR3aa: CASSTTRGGDYGYTF; CDR3nt: TGTGCCAGCAGTACAACCCGGGGGGGTGACTATGGCTACACCTTC
j_gene: TRBJ2-1; d_gene: TRBD2; v_gene: TRBV5-6; abundance: -; CDR3aa: CASSRMGLAGREQFF; CDR3nt: TGTGCCAGCAGCCGAATGGGACTAGCGGGTCGTGAGCAGTTCTTC
j_gene: TRBJ2-3; d_gene: TRBD2; v_gene: TRBV13; abundance: -; CDR3aa: CASSSAGVPDTQYF; CDR3nt: TGTGCCAGCAGCTCAGCGGGAGTGCCAGATACGCAGTATTTT
j_gene: TRBJ2-7; d_gene: -; v_gene: TRBV19; abundance: -; CDR3aa: CASSISGQRFNEQYF; CDR3nt: TGTGCCAGTAGTATATCCGGGCAGCGTTTCAACGAGCAGTACTTC
j_gene: TRBJ2-7; d_gene: TRBD1; v_gene: TRBV18; abundance: -; CDR3aa: CASSQTGDLSYEQYF; CDR3nt: TGTGCCAGCTCCCAGACAGGGGATCTCTCCTACGAGCAGTACTTC
j_gene: TRBJ2-7; d_gene: TRBD1; v_gene: TRBV5-1; abundance: -; CDR3aa: CASGTGSGEQYF; CDR3nt: TGCGCCAGCGGGACAGGATCGGGCGAGCAGTACTTC
j_gene: TRBJ1-5; d_gene: -; v_gene: TRBV28; abundance: -; CDR3aa: CASRPGVGNQPQHF; CDR3nt: TGTGCCAGCAGGCCAGGGGTGGGCAATCAGCCCCAGCATTTT
j_gene: TRBJ1-2; d_gene: -; v_gene: TRBV5-1; abundance: -; CDR3aa: CASSLGGQLYGYTF; CDR3nt: TGCGCCAGCAGCTTGGGCGGACAGCTCTATGGCTACACCTTC
j_gene: TRBJ1-2; d_gene: -; v_gene: TRBV3-1/TRBV3-2; abundance: -; CDR3aa: CASSQEHQGYGYTF; CDR3nt: TGTGCCAGCAGCCAAGAGCACCAGGGCTATGGCTACACCTTC
j_gene: TRBJ1-2; d_gene: -; v_gene: TRBV5-8; abundance: once; CDR3aa: CASSLDGGIYGYTF; CDR3nt: TGTGCCAGCAGCTTAGATGGCGGTATCTATGGCTACACCTTC
j_gene: TRBJ1-1; d_gene: -; v_gene: TRBV10-2; abundance: -; CDR3aa: CASSQILWGSVVAEAFF; CDR3nt: TGCGCCAGCAGTCAGATCCTGTGGGGGAGCGTCGTCGCTGAAGCTTTCTTT
j_gene: TRBJ2-3; d_gene: -; v_gene: TRBV4-3; abundance: -; CDR3aa: CASSPARGDTQYF; CDR3nt: TGCGCCAGCAGCCCTGCCCGGGGGGATACGCAGTATTTT
j_gene: TRBJ2-1; d_gene: TRBD2; v_gene: TRBV25-1; abundance: once; CDR3aa: CASSEFVSGSALYNEQFF; CDR3nt: TGTGCCAGCAGTGAATTCGTTAGCGGGAGTGCTTTGTACAATGAGCAGTTCTTC
j_gene: TRBJ2-2; d_gene: TRBD2; v_gene: TRBV3-1/TRBV3-2; abundance: -; CDR3aa: CASSHLSGGRGNTGELFF; CDR3nt: TGTGCCAGCAGCCATTTATCGGGGGGGCGAGGGAACACCGGGGAGCTGTTTTTT
j_gene: TRBJ2-7; d_gene: TRBD2; v_gene: TRBV11-2; abundance: -; CDR3aa: CASSLTSGRYEQYF; CDR3nt: TGTGCCAGCAGCCTAACTAGCGGGAGATACGAGCAGTACTTC
j_gene: TRBJ1-6; d_gene: -; v_gene: TRBV29-1; abundance: -; CDR3aa: CSVAVGPNSPLHF; CDR3nt: TGCAGCGTTGCAGTGGGACCCAATTCACCCCTCCACTTT
j_gene: TRBJ1-1; d_gene: -; v_gene: TRBV5-4; abundance: -; CDR3aa: CASSFGLSLSGTEAFF; CDR3nt: TGTGCCAGCAGCTTCGGTTTGTCGCTTTCGGGCACTGAAGCTTTCTTT
j_gene: TRBJ2-7; d_gene: TRBD1; v_gene: TRBV9; abundance: -; CDR3aa: CASSGQGAGEQYF; CDR3nt: TGTGCCAGCAGCGGGCAGGGGGCTGGGGAGCAGTACTTC
j_gene: TRBJ2-2; d_gene: -; v_gene: TRBV5-1; abundance: -; CDR3aa: CASSSGAVTGELFF; CDR3nt: TGCGCCAGCTCCTCAGGGGCGGTCACCGGGGAGCTGTTTTTT
j_gene: TRBJ2-7; d_gene: -; v_gene: TRBV29-1; abundance: -; CDR3aa: CSVEKDGISSYEQYF; CDR3nt: TGCAGCGTGGAAAAAGACGGAATTAGCTCCTACGAGCAGTACTTC
j_gene: TRBJ2-4; d_gene: TRBD1; v_gene: TRBV28; abundance: -; CDR3aa: CASRDREGNIQYF; CDR3nt: TGTGCCAGCCGGGACAGGGAGGGAAACATTCAGTACTTC
j_gene: TRBJ1-6; d_gene: TRBD1; v_gene: TRBV19; abundance: -; CDR3aa: CASTMGGQRHSPLHF; CDR3nt: TGTGCCAGTACCATGGGGGGACAGCGCCATTCACCCCTCCACTTT
j_gene: TRBJ2-6; d_gene: -; v_gene: TRBV15; abundance: -; CDR3aa: CATSRGRSASSGANVLTF; CDR3nt: TGTGCCACCAGCAGAGGTCGGAGCGCCTCCTCTGGGGCCAACGTCCTGACTTTC
j_gene: TRBJ2-7; d_gene: TRBD1; v_gene: TRBV19; abundance: -; CDR3aa: CASSKGQGINEQYF; CDR3nt: TGTGCCAGTAGTAAAGGACAGGGTATTAACGAGCAGTACTTC
j_gene: TRBJ2-5; d_gene: -; v_gene: TRBV5-1; abundance: -; CDR3aa: CASSQGGETQYF; CDR3nt: TGCGCCAGCAGTCAGGGCGGAGAGACCCAGTACTTC
j_gene: TRBJ2-7; d_gene: TRBD2; v_gene: TRBV27; abundance: -; CDR3aa: CASSSTGTTASYEQYF; CDR3nt: TGTGCCAGCAGTTCAACCGGGACTACAGCCTCCTACGAGCAGTACTTC
j_gene: TRBJ1-3; d_gene: TRBD1; v_gene: TRBV2; abundance: -; CDR3aa: CASSESGGGGSGNTIYF; CDR3nt: TGTGCCAGCAGTGAATCGGGAGGGGGCGGTTCTGGAAACACCATATATTTT
j_gene: TRBJ2-7; d_gene: TRBD2; v_gene: TRBV28; abundance: -; CDR3aa: CASSFSGWDSYEQYF; CDR3nt: TGTGCCAGCAGTTTTAGCGGGTGGGATAGCTACGAGCAGTACTTC
j_gene: TRBJ2-5; d_gene: -; v_gene: TRBV6-6; abundance: -; CDR3aa: CASSPTRVETQYF; CDR3nt: TGTGCCAGCAGCCCGACGAGGGTGGAGACCCAGTACTTC